This record looks at one T cell receptor beta chain sequence and its context. Its specificity is unknown. One end of the junction fails to match germline, which may point to a read error. The data are from a study of T cell repertoires in cytomegalovirus infection. The CDR3 runs to 15 residues. Per the germline V gene, CDR1 is MNHEY and CDR2 is SVGEGT. TCRdb analysed the reads with MiXCR anew, one entry per CDR3 protein. The data show about 480,000 distinct CDR3 sequences, around a third seen once. The study's findings and limits: The response measured ex vivo was dominated by TCR beta clonotypes (HLA-C-restricted and CMV-specific).

This specimen was cultured PBMCs, taken from culture after CMV antigen stimulation. The chain recombines TRBV6-2 or TRBV6-3 with TRBJ2-1; D ambiguous. The sequence derives from a human donor in good health (CMV status not recorded). Some clones in this sample may be carry-over from other donors' samples. CDR3 region: CASTEPRRIYNEHFF. CDR3 DNA: TGTGCCAGCACCGAGCCTCGTAGGATATACAATGAGCATTTCTTC.